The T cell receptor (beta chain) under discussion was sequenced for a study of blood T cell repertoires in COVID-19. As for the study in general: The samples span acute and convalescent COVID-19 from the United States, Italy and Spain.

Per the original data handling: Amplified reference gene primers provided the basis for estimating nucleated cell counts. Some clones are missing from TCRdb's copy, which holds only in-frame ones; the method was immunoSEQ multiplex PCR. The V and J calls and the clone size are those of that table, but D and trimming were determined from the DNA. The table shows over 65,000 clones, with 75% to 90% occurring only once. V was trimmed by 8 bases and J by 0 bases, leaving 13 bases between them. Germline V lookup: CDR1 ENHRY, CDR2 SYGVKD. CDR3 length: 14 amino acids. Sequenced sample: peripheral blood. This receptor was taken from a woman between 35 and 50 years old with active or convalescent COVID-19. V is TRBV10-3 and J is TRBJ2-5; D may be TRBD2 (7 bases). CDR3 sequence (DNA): TGTGCCATCGGGGGGGGGCAGAACCAAGAGACCCAGTACTTC. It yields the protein CAIGGGQNQETQYF.